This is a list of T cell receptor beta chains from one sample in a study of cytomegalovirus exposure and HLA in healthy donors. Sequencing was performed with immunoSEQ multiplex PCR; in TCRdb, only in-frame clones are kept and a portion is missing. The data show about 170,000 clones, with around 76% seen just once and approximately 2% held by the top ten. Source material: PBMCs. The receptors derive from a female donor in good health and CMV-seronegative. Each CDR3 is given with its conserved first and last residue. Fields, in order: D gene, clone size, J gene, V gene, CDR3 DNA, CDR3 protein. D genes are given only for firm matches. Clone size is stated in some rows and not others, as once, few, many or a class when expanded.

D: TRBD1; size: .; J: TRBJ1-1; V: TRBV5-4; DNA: TGTGCCAGCAGCTTGGGACAGGGGGTTACAAACACTGAAGCTTTCTTT; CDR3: CASSLGQGVTNTEAFF
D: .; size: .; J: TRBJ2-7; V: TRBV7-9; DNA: TGTGCCAGCAGCTCCTGGAGGGTAGCCTACGAGCAGTACTTC; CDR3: CASSSWRVAYEQYF
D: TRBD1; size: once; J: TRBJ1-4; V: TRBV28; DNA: TGTGCCTCCCGGACAGGTGGGGAAAAACTGTTTTTT; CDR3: CASRTGGEKLFF
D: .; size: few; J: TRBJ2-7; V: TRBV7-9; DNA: TGTGCCAGCAGCCCCGCCTACGAGCAGTACTTC; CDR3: CASSPAYEQYF
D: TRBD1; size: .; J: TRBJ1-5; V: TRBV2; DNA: TGTGCCAGCAGTCGGCAGGGGGGCAATCAGCCCCAGCATTTT; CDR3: CASSRQGGNQPQHF
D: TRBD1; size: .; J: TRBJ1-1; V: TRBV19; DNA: TGTGCCAGTACCCGGACAGGGGGCTTTGGAGCTTTCTTT; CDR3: CASTRTGGFGAFF
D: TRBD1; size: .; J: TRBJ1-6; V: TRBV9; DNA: TGTGCCAGCAGCGCGACAGGGGAGGGGAATTCACCCCTCCACTTT; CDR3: CASSATGEGNSPLHF
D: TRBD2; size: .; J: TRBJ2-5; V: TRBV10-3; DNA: TGTGCCATCAGTGGACGACTAGCGGGTGATTCTCAAGAGACCCAGTACTTC; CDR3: CAISGRLAGDSQETQYF
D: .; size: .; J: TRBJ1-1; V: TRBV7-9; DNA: TGTGCCAGCAGCCCACAATTGAACACTGAAGCTTTCTTT; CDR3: CASSPQLNTEAFF
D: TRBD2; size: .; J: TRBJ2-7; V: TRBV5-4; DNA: TGTGCCAGCAGCTCAGGACTAGCGGTTGAGCAGTACTTC; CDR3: CASSSGLAVEQYF
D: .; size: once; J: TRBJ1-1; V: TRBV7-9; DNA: TGTGCCAGTAGAGAAGAGACTGAAGCTTTCTTT; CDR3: CASREETEAFF
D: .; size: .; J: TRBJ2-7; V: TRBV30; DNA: TGTGCCTGGAGTGTAGGCGCGGGCTACGAGCAGTACTTC; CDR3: CAWSVGAGYEQYF
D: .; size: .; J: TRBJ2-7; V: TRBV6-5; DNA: TGTGCCAGCAGTTACCGCTACGAGCAGTACTTC; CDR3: CASSYRYEQYF
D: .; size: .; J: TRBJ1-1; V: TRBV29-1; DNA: TGCACCCTTTCTCGGGGTCCCACTGAAGCTTTCTTT; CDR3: CTLSRGPTEAFF
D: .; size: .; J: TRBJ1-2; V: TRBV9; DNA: TGTGCCAGCAGCGTAGGAGGGTTCGGCTATGGCTACACCTTC; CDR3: CASSVGGFGYGYTF
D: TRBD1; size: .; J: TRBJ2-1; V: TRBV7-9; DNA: TGTGCCAGCAGCACGTCAGGGGGCCTCTCCTACAATGAGCAGTTCTTC; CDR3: CASSTSGGLSYNEQFF
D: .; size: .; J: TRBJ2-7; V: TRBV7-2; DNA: TGTGCCAGCAGCTCCCAACTCTACGAGCAGTACTTC; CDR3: CASSSQLYEQYF
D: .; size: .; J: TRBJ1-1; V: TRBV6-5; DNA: TGTGCCAGCAGTTTCGCACCTAACCGGGCTTTCTTT; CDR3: CASSFAPNRAFF
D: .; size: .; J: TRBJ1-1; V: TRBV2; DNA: TGTGCCGTCACAGGGAACACTGAAGCTTTCTTT; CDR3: CAVTGNTEAFF
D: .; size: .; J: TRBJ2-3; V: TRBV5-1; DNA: TGCGCCAGCAGCTTAGGAACGGGTCGGCGGACAGATACGCAGTATTTT; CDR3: CASSLGTGRRTDTQYF
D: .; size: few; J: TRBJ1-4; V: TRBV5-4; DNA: TGTGCCAGCAGCTTACCGGAGAATGAAAAACTGTTTTTT; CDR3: CASSLPENEKLFF
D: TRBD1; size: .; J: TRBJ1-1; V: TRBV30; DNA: TGTGCCTGGAGTCCTCCCTACAGGGGCATGAACACTGAAGCTTTCTTT; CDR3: CAWSPPYRGMNTEAFF
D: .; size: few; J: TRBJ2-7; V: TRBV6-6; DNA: TGTGCCAGCAGTTACTCGGCTGCCGCCTACGAGCAGTACTTC; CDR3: CASSYSAAAYEQYF
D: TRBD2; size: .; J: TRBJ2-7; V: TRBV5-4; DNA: TGTGCCAGCAGCTTGGATAGCGGGGGTTTTGGGCAGTACTTC; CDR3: CASSLDSGGFGQYF
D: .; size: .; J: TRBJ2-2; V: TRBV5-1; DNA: TGCGCCAGCATCCCGGGGGTGGGCCACACCGGGGAGCTGTTTTTT; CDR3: CASIPGVGHTGELFF
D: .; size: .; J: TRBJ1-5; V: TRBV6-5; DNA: TGTGCCAGCAGTTACTCTTCCGCGGCCGACAATCAGCCCCAGCATTTT; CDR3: CASSYSSAADNQPQHF
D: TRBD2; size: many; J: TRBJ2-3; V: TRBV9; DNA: TGTGCCAGCAGCGGGGGGGGATCAGATACGCAGTATTTT; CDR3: CASSGGGSDTQYF
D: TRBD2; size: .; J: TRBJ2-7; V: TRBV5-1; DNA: TGCGCCAGCAGCGAGAGCGGGACCCGGTCATACGAGCAGTACTTC; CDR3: CASSESGTRSYEQYF
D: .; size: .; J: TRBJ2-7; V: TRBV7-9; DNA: TGTGCCAGCAGCTTAGGCGGGGTTGGAACACGGGAGCAGTACTTC; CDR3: CASSLGGVGTREQYF
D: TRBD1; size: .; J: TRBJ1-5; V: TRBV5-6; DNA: TGTGCCAGCAGTGAAATGTCAGGGGGGAGTGGGCCCCAGCATTTT; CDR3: CASSEMSGGSGPQHF
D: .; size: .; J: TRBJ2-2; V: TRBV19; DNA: TGTGCCAGTAGTAACCTGGGAGTCGGGGAGCTGTTTTTT; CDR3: CASSNLGVGELFF
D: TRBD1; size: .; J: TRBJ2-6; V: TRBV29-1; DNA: TGCAGCTTCAGGGGGACCCAATCTGGGGCCAACGTCCTGACTTTC; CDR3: CSFRGTQSGANVLTF
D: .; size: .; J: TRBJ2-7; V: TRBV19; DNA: TGTGCCAGCCAGGGTCTGGGGTTGGGCAACGAGCAGTACTTC; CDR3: CASQGLGLGNEQYF
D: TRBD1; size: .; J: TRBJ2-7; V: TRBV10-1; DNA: TGCGCCAGCAGTCGGACAGGGGGCCACGAGCAGTACTTC; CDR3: CASSRTGGHEQYF
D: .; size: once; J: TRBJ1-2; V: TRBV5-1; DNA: TGCGCCAGCAGCTTGGATTGGGGGGACTATGGCTACACCTTC; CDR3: CASSLDWGDYGYTF
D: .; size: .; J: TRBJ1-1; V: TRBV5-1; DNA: TGCGCCAGCAGTAATACAGGTGAAGTGGACACTGAAGCTTTCTTT; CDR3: CASSNTGEVDTEAFF
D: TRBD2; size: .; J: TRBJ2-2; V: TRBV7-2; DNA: TGTGCCAGCAGCTACCCCTGGGGGGGGAACACCGGGGAGCTGTTTTTT; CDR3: CASSYPWGGNTGELFF